A selection of T cell receptor beta chains follows, all from one sample in a study of blood T cell repertoires in COVID-19. The protocol was immunoSEQ multiplex PCR, while the TCRdb copy is restricted to in-frame clones and leaves out a portion. The sample shows approximately 94,000 clones, around nine tenths of them seen only once. Sequencing was performed on peripheral blood. The receptor source for this set is a woman older than 75 with active COVID-19. Both conserved end residues are part of each CDR3. Each record gives: V gene, J gene, CDR3 protein.

v_gene: TRBV2; j_gene: TRBJ2-5; CDR3aa: CASSETRRRGPLGETQYF
v_gene: TRBV18; j_gene: TRBJ2-5; CDR3aa: CASSPRGQEKETQYF
v_gene: TRBV24-1; j_gene: TRBJ2-1; CDR3aa: CATSPTAGGPYNEQFF
v_gene: TRBV5-1; j_gene: TRBJ2-2; CDR3aa: CASSPGAMNTGELFF
v_gene: TRBV4-1; j_gene: TRBJ2-7; CDR3aa: CASSQRTLGTASYEQYF
v_gene: TRBV28; j_gene: TRBJ2-7; CDR3aa: CASRIDGFPYEQYF
v_gene: TRBV5-4; j_gene: TRBJ2-7; CDR3aa: CASSGHRDSGAYEQYF
v_gene: TRBV9; j_gene: TRBJ2-7; CDR3aa: CASSAETGFEQYF
v_gene: TRBV7-2; j_gene: TRBJ1-5; CDR3aa: CASSLARGASNQPQHF
v_gene: TRBV27; j_gene: TRBJ2-3; CDR3aa: CASSPRGAMSTDTQYF
v_gene: TRBV15; j_gene: TRBJ1-5; CDR3aa: CATSRGLNQPQHF
v_gene: TRBV9; j_gene: TRBJ1-2; CDR3aa: CASSSGVLPNYGYTF
v_gene: TRBV27; j_gene: TRBJ2-6; CDR3aa: CASSLSTGRVTSGANVLTF
v_gene: TRBV7-2; j_gene: TRBJ2-2; CDR3aa: CASSLAAGINTGELFF
v_gene: TRBV30; j_gene: TRBJ1-6; CDR3aa: CAFYTDRTNSPLHF
v_gene: TRBV5-4; j_gene: TRBJ1-1; CDR3aa: CASSGTQNTEAFF
v_gene: TRBV10-3; j_gene: TRBJ2-7; CDR3aa: CAISEGRDPYEQYF
v_gene: TRBV27; j_gene: TRBJ2-7; CDR3aa: CASSTSSTSSYEQYF